A single sample is the source of the 15 T cell receptor beta chains below, sequenced in a study of identical twins. TCRdb called the 5' RACE reads again in MiXCR, with one record for every CDR3 protein. The table shows fewer than 550,000 distinct CDR3 sequences, with roughly 15% occurring only once. The same data also went into a second study, on yellow fever vaccine responses in identical twins.

Sequencing was done on a sample of CD4+ T cells sorted from blood. The receptors come from a woman aged 18-35 years in good health.

This clonotype was counted between two and nine times. CDR3 region: CAISYIGTAPDEQFF. In nucleotides, the CDR3 is TGTGCCATCAGCTACATTGGGACGGCTCCCGATGAGCAGTTCTTC. The V call is TRBV10-3, the J call TRBJ2-1, with D perhaps assigned TRBD1 or TRBD2 (5 bases each). Trimming removed 6 bases at V and 8 bases at J, with 20 bases between. The CDR3 has 15 residues. Germline V gives CDR1 ENHRY, CDR2 SYGVKD.

In this sample, this clonotype turned up a few times. Written as DNA, the CDR3 is TGTGCCACCAGCAGTAGGACTCAGAACAATGAGCAGTTCTTC. Translation: CATSSRTQNNEQFF. The chain carries TRBV15 and TRBJ2-1; TRBD2 might be the D (5 bases). CDR3 size: 14 residues. Germline V gives CDR1 LNHNV, CDR2 YYDKDF (reference sequence). The germline V and J ends were trimmed by 3 bases and 5 bases, with 11 bases remaining between them.

This clonotype was recorded a few times. V gene TRBV5-1 combines with J gene TRBJ1-3, with D possibly matching TRBD1 (5 bases). The V gene lost 6 bases and the J gene lost 1 base, with 14 bases spanning the gap. The CDR3 runs 15 residues. Germline lookup yields CDR1 SGHRS and CDR2 YFSETQ. The CDR3 DNA reads TGCGCCAGCAAACGGGACGGAGGATCTGGAAACACCATATATTTT. This sequence encodes CASKRDGGSGNTIYF.

The J gene is TRBJ2-1, the V gene TRBV5-1; D may match TRBD1 or TRBD2 (5 bases each). Germline CDR1 reads SGHRS; CDR2 reads YFSETQ. The CDR3 extends over 11 amino acids. V gave up 0 bases and J gave up 13 bases, with 8 bases separating them. CDR3 loop: CASSLAGAQFF. The DNA for the CDR3 is TGCGCCAGCAGCTTGGCCGGGGCACAGTTCTTC.

The rearrangement uses TRBV7-9 and TRBJ2-3; D is undetermined. Per germline, CDR1 SEHNR and CDR2 FQNEAQ (reference sequence). Trimming took off 5 bases at V and 4 bases at J, with 13 bases between the two ends. CDR3 length equals 14 residues. The CDR3 DNA follows: TGTGCCAGCAGCCCTGGATTCCTTCCAGATACGCAGTATTTT. It is translated as CASSPGFLPDTQYF.

In this sample, this clonotype turned up a few times. V usage is TRBV24-1 and J usage is TRBJ2-5; D call uncertain. Trimming took off 1 base at V and 3 bases at J, with 5 bases between the two ends. CDR3 length equals 13 residues. The germline CDR1 and CDR2 sequences are KGHDR and SFDVKD. This CDR3 is CATSDFEKETQYF. CDR3 DNA: TGTGCCACCAGTGATTTTGAGAAAGAGACCCAGTACTTC.

The J gene is TRBJ2-3, the V gene TRBV7-6; 7 nucleotides line up with TRBD1. V lost 2 bases and J lost 2; bases outside the gene matches: 7. Germline lookup yields CDR1 SGHVS and CDR2 FNYEAQ. This CDR3 has 16 amino acids. DNA of the CDR3: TGTGCCAGCAGCTTACTGGGACAGACATACACAGATACGCAGTATTTT. As protein: CASSLLGQTYTDTQYF.

This clonotype was counted a single time. The chain employs TRBV5-5 and TRBJ2-6, with 7 nucleotides matching TRBD1. CDR3 length: 18 residues. V lost 2 bases and J lost 4; bases outside the gene matches: 12. The germline CDR1 and CDR2 sequences are SGHKS and YYEKEE (reference sequence). Here the CDR3 reads CASSFPGDSGLGANVLTF. The CDR3 nucleotides are TGTGCCAGCAGCTTCCCCGGGGACAGCGGATTGGGGGCCAACGTCCTGACTTTC. Using reference TRBV5-5 and TRBJ2-6 for the parts outside the CDR3, the full variable domain is DAGVTQSPTHLIKTRGQQVTLRCSPISGHKSVSWYQQVLGQGPQFIFQYYEKEERGRGNFPDRFSARQFPNYSSELNVNALLLGDSALYLCASSFPGDSGLGANVLTFGAGSRLTVL.

This clonotype was picked up a small number of times. The chain has TRBV7-8 and TRBJ2-7, with 7 nucleotides matching TRBD2. V dropped 4 bases and J dropped 2; count of bases not matched to a gene: 8. The CDR3 is 15 amino acids. Germline CDR1 SGHVS, CDR2 FQNEAQ. CDR3 nucleotide sequence: TGTGCCAGCAGCTCCACTACTAGCGCGGCCTACGAGCAGTACTTC. It translates to CASSSTTSAAYEQYF.

The rearrangement joins TRBV20-1 to TRBJ2-4; tentatively, D is TRBD1 (6 bases). Trimming pared 0 bases from V and 3 bases from J, leaving 12 bases between. Per germline, CDR1 DFQATT and CDR2 SNEGSKA (reference sequence). The CDR3 sequence is 15 residues long. The CDR3 here is CSARDGGQVKNIQYF. The CDR3, as DNA: TGCAGTGCTAGAGATGGGGGCCAGGTCAAAAACATTCAGTACTTC.

The chain links TRBV12-3 or TRBV12-4 to TRBJ1-1; D is possibly TRBD1 (6 bases). This CDR3 has 14 residues. V was pared by 4 bases and J by 1 base, with 10 bases between. The CDR3 is CASSSWTANTEAFF. In DNA, the CDR3 is TGTGCCAGCAGTTCTTGGACAGCGAACACTGAAGCTTTCTTT.

This clonotype was seen more than once but under ten times. This rearrangement joins TRBV20-1 to TRBJ2-1; 10 bases are a match to TRBD2. CDR1 DFQATT and CDR2 SNEGSKA come from the germline V gene (reference sequence). The CDR3 runs to 15 residues. The V and J ends lost 5 bases and 4 bases, in that order; junction bases with no gene match: 8. The CDR3 is CSAHRTSGRYNEQFF. In nucleotides, the CDR3 is TGCAGTGCTCATCGGACTAGCGGTAGATACAATGAGCAGTTCTTC.

This clonotype was detected only a few times. The chain joins TRBV5-4 to TRBJ1-2; 9 nucleotides agree with TRBD1. Germline V gene sequence: CDR1 SGHNT, CDR2 YYREEE (reference sequence). V shed 4 bases, J shed 4 bases, and the junction held 8 bases outside the gene matches. The CDR3 has 15 residues. CDR3 nucleotide sequence: TGTGCCAGCAGCATCGGACAGGGGTTGGCCTATGGCTACACCTTC. As protein: CASSIGQGLAYGYTF.

CDR3 protein: CASSKVDTQYF. As DNA, the CDR3 is TGTGCCAGCAGTAAAGTCGATACGCAGTATTTT. V usage is TRBV7-9 and J usage is TRBJ2-3; D is uncertain. V was pared by 6 bases and J by 6 bases, with 7 bases between. Germline V CDR1 and CDR2: SEHNR, FQNEAQ (reference sequence). There are 11 residues in the CDR3.

The rearrangement uses TRBV7-9 and TRBJ1-5, with 7 positions matching TRBD1. The germline CDR1 and CDR2 sequences are SEHNR and FQNEAQ (reference sequence). Losses at the gene ends were 4 bases for V and 6 bases for J; bases not matched to a gene: 6. CDR3 size: 14 residues. Here the CDR3 DNA reads TGTGCCAGCAGCTCTGACAGGGAGGGTCAGCCCCAGCATTTT. This sequence encodes CASSSDREGQPQHF.